The T cell receptor (beta chain) under discussion was sequenced for a study of T cell responses to AZD1222 COVID-19 vaccine. Study-wide results and limits: Baseline serology detected seropositivity in only six AZD1222 recipients.

On this clone: Its specificity is unknown.

Using immunoSEQ multiplex PCR, the repertoire was profiled, and TCRdb retains in-frame clones only, with some absent. The table lists around 110,000 clones, approximately 90% of them singletons. Per the germline V gene, CDR1 is SGHAT and CDR2 is FQNNGV. Trimming left V 3 bases short and J 4 bases short, with 12 bases between. The length of the CDR3 is 14 residues. The sample consisted of peripheral blood, taken on day 0 of AZD1222 vaccination. This rearrangement joins TRBV11-2 to TRBJ1-1; the D is unclear. This sequence was found in an adult in good health. CDR3: CASSLRVRGTEAFF. The CDR3 DNA sequence: TGTGCCAGCAGCTTGAGGGTGCGGGGCACTGAAGCTTTCTTT. The variable domain in full, completed from reference TRBV11-2 and TRBJ1-1, reads EAGVAQSPRYKIIEKRQSVAFWCNPISGHATLYWYQQILGQGPKLLIQFQNNGVVDDSQLPKDRFSAERLKGVDSTLKIQPAKLEDSAVYLCASSLRVRGTEAFFGQGTRLTVV.